A selection of T cell receptor beta chains follows, all from one sample in a study of cytomegalovirus exposure and HLA in healthy donors. Profiled with immunoSEQ multiplex PCR; TCRdb holds only in-frame clones, not every one. Of about 160,000 clones listed, nearly 90% are singletons. Sequencing was carried out using PBMCs. The source of these receptors is a man younger than 30 in good health and CMV-seropositive. Both conserved end residues are part of each CDR3. A D gene is named only where the DNA matches it firmly. Rows give clone size only sometimes, using once, few, many, or a class for an expanded clone.

V	D	size	J	CDR3	DNA
TRBV7-8	TRBD2	NA	TRBJ2-7	CASSERLAGGLSYEQYF	TGTGCCAGCAGCGAGCGACTAGCGGGAGGCCTCTCCTACGAGCAGTACTTC
TRBV5-1	NA	NA	TRBJ2-7	CASSSDRASYYEQYF	TGCGCCAGCAGCTCCGACAGAGCCTCGTACTACGAGCAGTACTTC
TRBV6-1	TRBD2	NA	TRBJ2-1	CASSAGTSSYNEQFF	TGTGCGAGCAGTGCCGGGACTAGTTCCTACAATGAGCAGTTCTTC
TRBV12-5	TRBD2	NA	TRBJ2-1	CASGLTSGYGNEQFF	TGTGCTAGTGGGCTCACTAGCGGGTATGGCAATGAGCAGTTCTTC
TRBV4-1	TRBD2	few	TRBJ2-1	CASSQGREDTSYNEQFF	TGCGCCAGCAGCCAAGGACGGGAGGATACCTCCTACAATGAGCAGTTCTTC
TRBV28	TRBD2	once	TRBJ2-7	CASSGTSGLPRNEQYF	TGTGCCAGCTCGGGGACTAGCGGGCTCCCTAGGAACGAGCAGTACTTC
TRBV29-1	NA	NA	TRBJ2-2	CSVDSGYTGELFF	TGCAGCGTTGATAGCGGATACACCGGGGAGCTGTTTTTT
TRBV7-6	TRBD2	NA	TRBJ2-5	CASSLGLAGTRETQYF	TGTGCCAGCAGCTTAGGACTAGCGGGAACTCGAGAGACCCAGTACTTC
TRBV6-1	TRBD2	NA	TRBJ2-7	CASIQGGGGEQYF	TGTGCCAGCATTCAGGGCGGGGGTGGCGAGCAGTACTTC
TRBV4-1	NA	NA	TRBJ2-1	CASSQDPFSGGNEQFF	TGCGCCAGCAGCCAAGATCCTTTCTCCGGCGGCAATGAGCAGTTCTTC
TRBV4-1	TRBD2	once	TRBJ2-5	CASSQAGKPLAEPRTETQYF	TGCGCCAGCAGCCAAGCCGGAAAACCACTAGCGGAACCAAGAACAGAGACCCAGTACTTC
TRBV18	NA	NA	TRBJ1-2	CASSRAVDYGYTF	TGTGCCAGCTCACGCGCGGTTGACTATGGCTACACCTTC
TRBV6-5	NA	NA	TRBJ2-3	CASSYFGSGTDTQYF	TGTGCCAGCAGTTACTTCGGTAGCGGAACAGATACGCAGTATTTT
TRBV7-9	NA	NA	TRBJ2-2	CASSLSPRTGELFF	TGTGCCAGCAGCTTATCCCCGCGCACCGGGGAGCTGTTTTTT
TRBV6-5	TRBD2	once	TRBJ2-5	CASSYSRTSGRQTQYF	TGTGCCAGCAGTTACTCGAGGACTAGCGGGAGACAGACCCAGTACTTC